This T cell receptor (beta chain) comes out of a study of blood T cells in healthy people across ages. Next came a second PCR, run for about 6 to 11 cycles, which used a sample-barcoded 5' primer along with a J-beta primer mix. The study obtained at least 2.5 million CDR3-containing paired-end reads from every sample. TCRdb re-called the 5' RACE reads through MiXCR, storing one row per CDR3 protein. The table records hundreds of thousands of distinct CDR3 sequences, about 53% of them present only once. In its sample, this clonotype was seen once. Its target is unknown. At one boundary the junction diverges from the germline segment, which might be a read error. Looked up from germline, CDR1 is SGHRS and CDR2 is YFSETQ. The CDR3 has 15 amino acids. Findings of the study overall: TCR beta diversity, measured per million T cells, fell in a roughly linear way with age.

The material sequenced was blood. The receptor was isolated from a man in his 60s in good health. This chain links TRBV5-1 with TRBJ2-2; D not certain. The CDR3 nucleotides read TGCGCCAGCAGCTTACAGCCAACGAACATCGGGGAGCTGTTTTTT. It yields the protein CASSLQPTNIGELFF.